These 21 T cell receptor beta chains originate from one sample sequenced in a study of cytomegalovirus exposure and HLA in healthy donors. The PCR contained 60 Vbeta and 13 Jbeta primers. Generated by immunoSEQ multiplex PCR, the TCRdb table keeps only in-frame clones and is missing some. The sample holds under 250,000 clones; approximately 84% are singletons and the top ten take 0.2% to 0.25%. Sequenced sample: PBMCs. The receptors shown here come from a girl aged 2 to 9 in good health and CMV-seronegative.

The V call is TRBV5-1, the J call TRBJ2-1; D is perhaps TRBD2 (7 bases). This CDR3 spans 15 amino acids. V gave up 0 bases and J gave up 7 bases, with 14 bases separating them. The germline CDR1 and CDR2 sequences are SGHRS and YFSETQ. CDR3 sequence (DNA): TGCGCCAGCAGCTTGGTAACAGGGAGGGGTAATGAGCAGTTCTTC. Translating it yields CASSLVTGRGNEQFF.

This clone was detected once. This rearrangement joins TRBV10-2 to TRBJ2-7; 8 positions match TRBD1. The CDR3 covers 14 residues. Trimming removed 6 bases from V and 3 bases from J; junction bases left unmatched: 7. Germline V gene sequence: CDR1 WSHSY, CDR2 SAAADI. This CDR3 reads CASSPGGSLYEQYF. CDR3 in DNA: TGCGCCAGCAGCCCAGGGGGCTCCCTCTACGAGCAGTACTTC.

The chain has TRBV4-1 and TRBJ2-2; no reliable D call. V lost 3 bases, J lost 4 bases, and 18 bases lay in between. This CDR3 spans 17 amino acids. Germline V lookup: CDR1 MGHRA, CDR2 YSYEKL. This chain's CDR3 is CASSQEIRLSGTGELFF. In DNA form, the CDR3 reads TGCGCCAGCAGCCAGGAAATAAGACTGTCTGGCACCGGGGAGCTGTTTTTT.

CDR3 protein: CASRPDREPLNTEAFF. Here the CDR3 DNA reads TGTGCCAGCAGACCAGACAGGGAACCCTTGAACACTGAAGCTTTCTTT. V usage is TRBV5-6 and J usage is TRBJ1-1; 7 nucleotides match TRBD1. Germline V gives CDR1 SGHDT, CDR2 YYEEEE. With V trimmed by 5 bases and J by 0 bases, 10 bases remained unmatched. There are 16 residues in the CDR3.

The V and J genes are TRBV10-3 and TRBJ2-1, with TRBD1 identical over 7 bases. V lost 4 bases to trimming and J lost 7 bases; unmatched junction nucleotides: 13. CDR1 and CDR2 (germline): ENHRY, SYGVKD. The CDR3 is made up of 16 amino acids. CDR3 bases: TGTGCCATCAGTGGCACGACAGGGTCAAAGATAAATGAGCAGTTCTTC. It encodes CAISGTTGSKINEQFF.

This clone occurred once. The gene calls are TRBV5-1 and TRBJ2-1, with 9 positions matching TRBD1. Trimming removed 4 bases from V and 1 base from J; junction bases left unmatched: 3. The germline gives CDR1 SGHRS, CDR2 YFSETQ. This CDR3 is built from 15 residues. The CDR3 region is CASSAGQGSYNEQFF. The DNA for the CDR3 is TGCGCCAGCAGCGCGGGACAGGGATCCTACAATGAGCAGTTCTTC.

This sequence joins TRBV7-9 and TRBJ2-2; D is possibly TRBD1 (7 bases). The V and J ends lost 1 base and 1 base respectively, with 10 bases between them. This CDR3 has 16 residues. Germline V lookup: CDR1 SEHNR, CDR2 FQNEAQ (reference sequence). The CDR3 reads CASSLGQGGNTGELFF. The DNA for the CDR3 is TGTGCCAGCAGCTTAGGCCAGGGGGGGAACACCGGGGAGCTGTTTTTT.

This sequence joins TRBV7-9 and TRBJ1-1; D unresolved. Trimming cost V 5 bases and J 1 base, with 11 bases left between them. Germline V gene lookup returns CDR1 SEHNR and CDR2 FQNEAQ (reference sequence). The CDR3 is 14 amino acids. The CDR3 loop reads CASSPLQANTEAFF. The CDR3 DNA reads as TGTGCCAGCAGCCCCCTTCAGGCGAACACTGAAGCTTTCTTT.

DNA of the CDR3: TGCGCCAGCAGCCTCACAGATACGCAGTATTTT. Its translation: CASSLTDTQYF. The chain has TRBV10-2 and TRBJ2-3; D is unresolved. V was trimmed by 6 bases and J by 2 bases, leaving 3 bases between them. There are 11 residues in the CDR3. CDR1 and CDR2 from the germline V gene are WSHSY and SAAADI.

The rearrangement joins TRBV6-1 to TRBJ2-7, with no clear D. CDR1 MNHNS and CDR2 SASEGT come from the germline V gene. CDR3 length: 10 residues. V was trimmed by 8 bases and J by 2 bases, leaving 4 bases between them. The CDR3 region is CASGPYEQYF. The CDR3 DNA sequence: TGTGCCAGCGGCCCCTACGAGCAGTACTTC.

The gene calls are TRBV15 and TRBJ2-7; TRBD2 aligns across 7 bases. This CDR3 spans 16 amino acids. CDR1 is LNHNV, CDR2 YYDKDF, per germline (reference sequence). Trimming took 0 bases from V and 4 from J; bases not matched to a gene: 9. CDR3 nucleotides: TGTGCCACCAGCAGAGAGGCAGGCGGGGGACGATACGAGCAGTACTTC. It encodes CATSREAGGGRYEQYF.

The CDR3 here is CASSLLQGVGTEAFF. In DNA form, the CDR3 reads TGTGCCAGCAGTTTACTACAGGGAGTGGGCACTGAAGCTTTCTTT. The rearrangement joins TRBV27 to TRBJ1-1; perhaps TRBD1 as D (6 bases). Germline-derived CDR1 and CDR2 are MNHEY and SMNVEV (reference sequence). Trimming took off 2 bases at V and 4 bases at J, with 14 bases between the two ends. The CDR3 consists of 15 residues.

The rearrangement joins TRBV2 to TRBJ1-4; 9 bases match TRBD1. This CDR3 region has 15 residues. Germline V gives CDR1 SNHLY, CDR2 FYNNEI. After removal of 6 bases from V and 3 bases from J, the junction contained 5 bases not matched to a gene. Here the CDR3 DNA reads TGTGCCAGCAGCCCACAGGGGGCGCCTAATGAAAAACTGTTTTTT. It translates to CASSPQGAPNEKLFF. Combining the CDR3 with reference TRBV2 and TRBJ1-4 gives the whole variable domain EPEVTQTPSHQVTQMGQEVILRCVPISNHLYFYWYRQILGQKVEFLVSFYNNEISEKSEIFDDQFSVERPDGSNFTLKIRSTKLEDSAMYFCASSPQGAPNEKLFFGSGTQLSVL.

The chain carries TRBV23-1 and TRBJ1-2; tentative D call: TRBD1 (6 bases). TRBV23-1 is labeled an ORF, and its function is uncertain. Deletions cut 8 bases from V and 8 bases from J, with 21 bases between. The CDR3 length is 14 residues. The CDR3 DNA reads TGCGCCAGCGCCCCGGGGCAGGGGAAGCGGGGCTACACCTTC. Encoded protein: CASAPGQGKRGYTF.

This sequence joins TRBV18 and TRBJ1-1; 10 bases are shared with TRBD1. Germline CDR1 KGHSH, CDR2 LQKENI. The CDR3 covers 17 residues. With V trimmed by 4 bases and J by 0 bases, 8 bases remained unmatched. The CDR3 coding sequence is TGTGCCAGCTCACTAGAGACAGGGGGCCGGGTGAACACTGAAGCTTTCTTT. Translation: CASSLETGGRVNTEAFF. The variable domain in full, with the rest retrieved from reference TRBV18 and TRBJ1-1, is NAGVMQNPRHLVRRRGQEARLRCSPMKGHSHVYWYRQLPEEGLKFMVYLQKENIIDESGMPKERFSAEFPKEGPSILRIQQVVRGDSAAYFCASSLETGGRVNTEAFFGQGTRLTVV.

This clone was picked up a small number of times. The chain carries TRBV6-1 and TRBJ2-1; 12 bases match TRBD2. Germline V gives CDR1 MNHNS, CDR2 SASEGT. With 1 base clipped from V and 8 bases from J, the junction kept 12 bases outside the gene matches. The CDR3 spans 18 residues. The CDR3 bases are TGTGCCAGCAGTGAAGTCCCCTCACTAGCGGGAGGAGGAGATGAGCAGTTCTTC. Translated, it gives CASSEVPSLAGGGDEQFF.

The chain employs TRBV27 and TRBJ2-7, with 10 bases lining up with TRBD1. There are 17 residues in the CDR3. The ends lost 6 bases at V and 4 bases at J; junction bases unmatched: 15. Germline CDR1 MNHEY, CDR2 SMNVEV (reference sequence). The CDR3 loop reads CASRRDRGSEAIYEQYF. The CDR3 DNA reads as TGTGCCAGCAGGAGGGACAGGGGTTCGGAGGCGATTTACGAGCAGTACTTC.

The chain combines TRBV10-1 with TRBJ2-1; TRBD2 matches 9 bases. Germline-derived CDR1 and CDR2 are WNHNN and SYGVQD (reference sequence). This CDR3 has 17 amino acids. Trimming removed 4 bases from V and 9 bases from J; junction bases left unmatched: 16. The CDR3 region is CASSVTSGPYFGSEQFF. DNA of the CDR3: TGCGCCAGCAGTGTCACTAGCGGGCCTTATTTCGGGAGTGAGCAGTTCTTC.

The chain combines TRBV27 with TRBJ1-1; TRBD1 aligns across 7 bases. The CDR3 runs to 16 residues. V was pared by 6 bases and J by 6 bases, with 16 bases of the junction left unmatched. Germline V gene data show CDR1 as MNHEY and CDR2 as SMNVEV (reference sequence). Written as DNA, the CDR3 is TGTGCCAGCAGCCCGGGACAGACGTGGAGTATGGCTGAAGCTTTCTTT. It yields the protein CASSPGQTWSMAEAFF.

This rearrangement joins TRBV29-1 to TRBJ1-6; no clear D gene. Germline V CDR1 and CDR2: SQVTM, ANQGSEA. CDR3 length: 13 residues. V was pared by 4 bases and J by 6 bases, with 10 bases between. CDR3 protein: CSVAWEFNSPLHF. The DNA of the CDR3 is TGCAGCGTTGCATGGGAGTTTAATTCACCCCTCCACTTT.

This clone was picked up a small number of times. CDR3 amino acids: CTSSPDGTSGVSTDTQYF. In nucleotides, the CDR3 is TGCACCAGCAGCCCAGATGGGACTAGCGGGGTAAGCACAGATACGCAGTATTTT. This chain uses TRBV1 with TRBJ2-3; the table's D call, TRBD2, was not checked against the DNA. TRBV1 is listed as a pseudogene. CDR3 length: 18 amino acids.